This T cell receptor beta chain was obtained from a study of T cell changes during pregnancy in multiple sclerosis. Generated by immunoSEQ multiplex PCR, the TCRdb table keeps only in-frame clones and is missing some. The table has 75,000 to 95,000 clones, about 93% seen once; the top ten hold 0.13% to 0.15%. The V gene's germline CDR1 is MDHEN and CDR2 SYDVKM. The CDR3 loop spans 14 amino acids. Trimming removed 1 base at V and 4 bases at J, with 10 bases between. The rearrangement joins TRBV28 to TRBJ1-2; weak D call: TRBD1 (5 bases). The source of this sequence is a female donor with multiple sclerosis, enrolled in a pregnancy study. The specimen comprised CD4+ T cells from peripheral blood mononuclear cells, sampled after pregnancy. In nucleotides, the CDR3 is TGTGCCAGCAGTTTATTGGTGGGGCCCTATGGCTACACCTTC. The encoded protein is CASSLLVGPYGYTF.